This TCR beta chain comes out of a study of cytomegalovirus exposure and HLA in healthy donors. V shed 7 bases and J shed 7 bases, with 23 bases lying between them. Germline loops: CDR1 SNHLY, CDR2 FYNNEI. The CDR3 is 16 amino acids. The primer mix had 60 Vbeta and 13 Jbeta primers. Libraries were prepared by immunoSEQ multiplex PCR; TCRdb keeps only in-frame clonotypes and omits some of them. The repertoire holds under 200,000 clones, with around four fifths as singletons. The sequencing sample was made of PBMCs. The TCR was taken from a male donor in good health and CMV-seropositive. The V gene is TRBV2, the J gene TRBJ1-5, with a tentative D call TRBD1 (5 bases). CDR3 nucleotides: TGTGCCAGCAATTCCCAGGGATTAACCTCGCGGCAGCCCCAGCATTTT. This encodes CASNSQGLTSRQPQHF.